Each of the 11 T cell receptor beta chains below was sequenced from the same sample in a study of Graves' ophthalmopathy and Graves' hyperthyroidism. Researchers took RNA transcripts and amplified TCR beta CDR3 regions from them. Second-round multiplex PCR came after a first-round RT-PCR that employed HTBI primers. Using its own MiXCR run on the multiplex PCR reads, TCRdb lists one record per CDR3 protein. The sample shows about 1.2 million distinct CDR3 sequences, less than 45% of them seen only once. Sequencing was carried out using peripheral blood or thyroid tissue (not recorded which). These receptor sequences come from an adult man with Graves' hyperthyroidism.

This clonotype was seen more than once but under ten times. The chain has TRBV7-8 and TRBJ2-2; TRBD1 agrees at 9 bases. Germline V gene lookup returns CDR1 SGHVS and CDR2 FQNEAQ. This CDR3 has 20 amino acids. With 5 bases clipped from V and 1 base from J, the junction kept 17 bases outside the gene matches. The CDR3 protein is CASSKLPDRGIGWNTGELFF. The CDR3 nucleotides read TGTGCCAGCAGCAAACTTCCGGACAGGGGCATTGGATGGAACACCGGGGAGCTGTTTTTT.

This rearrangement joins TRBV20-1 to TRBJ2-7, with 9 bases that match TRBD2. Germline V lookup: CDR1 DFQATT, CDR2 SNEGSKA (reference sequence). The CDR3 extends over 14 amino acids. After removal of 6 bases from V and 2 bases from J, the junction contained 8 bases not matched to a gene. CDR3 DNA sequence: TGCAGTGCCCCCATAGCGGGGGAGCCCTACGAGCAGTACTTC. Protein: CSAPIAGEPYEQYF.

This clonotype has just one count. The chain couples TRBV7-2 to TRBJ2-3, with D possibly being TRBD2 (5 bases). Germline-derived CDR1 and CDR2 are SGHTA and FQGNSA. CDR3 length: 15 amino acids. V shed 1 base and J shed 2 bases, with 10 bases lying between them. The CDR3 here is CASSLDTGNTDTQYF. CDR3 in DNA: TGTGCCAGCAGCTTAGATACGGGGAACACAGATACGCAGTATTTT.

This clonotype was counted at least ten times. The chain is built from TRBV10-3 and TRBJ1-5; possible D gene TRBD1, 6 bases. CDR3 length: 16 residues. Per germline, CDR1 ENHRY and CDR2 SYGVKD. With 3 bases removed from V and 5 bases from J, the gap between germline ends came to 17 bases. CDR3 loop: CAISDVGGRVHQPQHF. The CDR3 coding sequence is TGTGCCATCAGTGATGTTGGGGGGCGAGTACATCAGCCCCAGCATTTT.

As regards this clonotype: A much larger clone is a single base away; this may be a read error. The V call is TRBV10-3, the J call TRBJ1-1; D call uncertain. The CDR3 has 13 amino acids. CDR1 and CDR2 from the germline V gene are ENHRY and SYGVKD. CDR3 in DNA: TGTGCCATCAGTTCGGCTTTATCGGCGGAATTGATCTTT. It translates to CAISSALSAELIF.

The CDR3 DNA reads as TGTGCCAGCAGCCCGTTAGGGTTCTACGAGCAGTACTTC. As protein: CASSPLGFYEQYF. The J gene is TRBJ2-7, the V gene TRBV14; D not certain. V dropped 4 bases and J dropped 3 bases, with 10 bases sitting between them. CDR3 size: 13 residues. Germline V gene sequence: CDR1 SGHDN, CDR2 FVKESK.

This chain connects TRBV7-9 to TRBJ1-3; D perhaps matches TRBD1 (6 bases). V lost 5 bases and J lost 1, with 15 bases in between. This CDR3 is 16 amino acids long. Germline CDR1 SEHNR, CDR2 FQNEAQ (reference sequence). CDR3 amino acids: CASSPQTGTSGNTIYF. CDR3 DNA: TGTGCCAGCAGCCCCCAGACAGGAACATCTGGAAACACCATATATTTT.

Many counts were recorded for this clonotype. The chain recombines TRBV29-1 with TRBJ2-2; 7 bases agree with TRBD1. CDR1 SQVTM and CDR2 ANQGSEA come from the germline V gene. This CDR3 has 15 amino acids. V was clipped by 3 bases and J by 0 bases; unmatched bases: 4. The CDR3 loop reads CSVETGTANTGELFF. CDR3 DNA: TGCAGCGTTGAGACCGGGACAGCGAACACCGGGGAGCTGTTTTTT.

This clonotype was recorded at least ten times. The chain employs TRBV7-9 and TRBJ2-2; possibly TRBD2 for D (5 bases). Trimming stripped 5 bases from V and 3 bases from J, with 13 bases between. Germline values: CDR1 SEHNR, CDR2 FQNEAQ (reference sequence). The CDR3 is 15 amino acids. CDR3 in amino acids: CASSPRGEYTGELFF. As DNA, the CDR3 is TGTGCCAGCAGCCCCCGGGGAGAATACACCGGGGAGCTGTTTTTT. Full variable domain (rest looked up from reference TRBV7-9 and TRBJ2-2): DTGVSQNPRHKITKRGQNVTFRCDPISEHNRLYWYRQTLGQGPEFLTYFQNEAQLEKSRLLSDRFSAERPKGSFSTLEIQRTEQGDSAMYLCASSPRGEYTGELFFGEGSRLTVL.

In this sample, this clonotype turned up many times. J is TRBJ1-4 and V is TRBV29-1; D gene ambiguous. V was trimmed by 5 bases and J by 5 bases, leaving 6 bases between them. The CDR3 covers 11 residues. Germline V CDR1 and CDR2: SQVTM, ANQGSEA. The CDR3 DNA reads TGCAGCGTTTGGAAAAATGAAAAACTGTTTTTT. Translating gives CSVWKNEKLFF.

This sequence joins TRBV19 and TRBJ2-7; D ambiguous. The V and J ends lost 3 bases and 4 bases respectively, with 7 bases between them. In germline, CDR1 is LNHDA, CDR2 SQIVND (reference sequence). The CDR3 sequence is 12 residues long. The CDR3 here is CASSMNGYEQYF. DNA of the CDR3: TGTGCCAGTAGTATGAACGGTTACGAGCAGTACTTC.